The next 32 T cell receptor beta chains were all read from a single sample in a study of response to subunit inactivated influenza vaccine (dated by TCRdb to 2016 to 2018). Receptor amplification or capture employed RT-PCR. Sequenced using an Illumina HiSeq 2500. TCRdb cleaned the public reads at Q25 with fastp, built clones with MiXCR and kept in-frame beta chains. Merged by CDR3 protein, the rows form single entries marked with the most common genes and DNA. This sample has roughly 540,000 distinct CDR3 sequences in its table, and roughly 25% of those were observed once. Of the sample, around 2.8% falls within the top ten clones. The sample also formed part of further work on T cells expressing NK-cell markers. As noted in the second study: TCR beta cDNA libraries were made by 5'RACE template switching that added a universal primer site and unique molecular identifiers.

This specimen consisted of CD4+ T cells sorted from PBMCs, obtained about 11 days after vaccination. These receptors originate from a man in his fifties or sixties who received an inactivated influenza vaccine. Donor details come from another sample of the same person, matched by shared clones.

J is TRBJ2-6 and V is TRBV3-1; D not resolved. Between the trimmed V and J ends, which lost 1 base and 1 base, there was a span of 14 bases. This CDR3 region has 18 residues. Germline V CDR1 and CDR2: LGHDT, YNNKEL (reference sequence). In nucleotides, the CDR3 is TGTGCCAGCAGCCAAGGGATAGCCGGTTTTTCTGGGGCCAACGTCCTGACTTTC. This sequence encodes CASSQGIAGFSGANVLTF.

CDR3 region: CASSPQGVANTEAFF. The CDR3 DNA sequence: TGTGCCAGCAGCCCACAGGGGGTTGCAAACACTGAAGCTTTCTTT. This chain links TRBV7-2 with TRBJ1-1; 8 nucleotides agree with TRBD1. The V and J ends lost 5 bases and 2 bases, in that order; junction bases with no gene match: 7. The germline CDR1 and CDR2 sequences are SGHTA and FQGNSA. CDR3 length: 15 amino acids.

The J gene is TRBJ2-3, the V gene TRBV29-1; D perhaps matches TRBD1 (6 bases). The CDR3 covers 12 residues. The germline V and J ends were trimmed by 7 bases and 3 bases, with 11 bases remaining between them. In germline, CDR1 is SQVTM, CDR2 ANQGSEA. CDR3 in amino acids: CSAVDSTDTQYF. CDR3 sequence (DNA): TGCAGCGCTGTGGACAGTACAGATACGCAGTATTTT.

The rearrangement links TRBV20-1 to TRBJ2-7, with D possibly being TRBD1 or TRBD2 (5 bases each). This CDR3 contains 14 residues. Germline values: CDR1 DFQATT, CDR2 SNEGSKA (reference sequence). V lost 2 bases and J 4 bases, leaving 15 bases between the germline ends. The chain's CDR3 is CSARLRDGKYEQYF. CDR3 in DNA: TGCAGTGCTAGACTTAGGGACGGCAAATACGAGCAGTACTTC.

This clonotype was observed a handful of times. This chain connects TRBV6-4 to TRBJ2-1, with TRBD2 matching over 11 bases. The germline V gene has CDR1 MRHNA and CDR2 SNTAGT. Unmatched junction bases numbered 7, after V lost 7 bases and J lost 8 bases. The CDR3 is 14 amino acids. The DNA of the CDR3 is TGTGCCAGCAAGAAACTAGCGGGAGCCTATGAGCAGTTCTTC. Amino acids: CASKKLAGAYEQFF.

This chain joins TRBV5-1 and TRBJ2-1; 8 bases align to TRBD2. Trimming took 1 base from V and 7 from J; bases not matched to a gene: 4. There are 14 residues in the CDR3. Germline V gene data show CDR1 as SGHRS and CDR2 as YFSETQ. As DNA, the CDR3 is TGCGCCAGCAGCTTGCTCGGGGGGGGTAATGAGCAGTTCTTC. Its translation: CASSLLGGGNEQFF.

V gene TRBV6-6 combines with J gene TRBJ2-3; D tentatively fits TRBD1 or TRBD2 (5 bases each). The CDR3 loop spans 13 amino acids. Trimming left V 6 bases short and J 8 bases short, with 15 bases between. Looked up from germline, CDR1 is MNHNY and CDR2 is SVGAGI (reference sequence). The CDR3 nucleotides are TGTGCCAGCAGCCTTAAGGACGGGGCTACGCAGTATTTT. Residues: CASSLKDGATQYF.

The CDR3 region is CASSLDSLGGYTF. The CDR3, as DNA: TGTGCCAGCAGCTTGGACAGCTTGGGTGGCTACACCTTC. The genes are TRBV5-4 and TRBJ1-2; unclear D gene. CDR1 and CDR2 from the germline V gene are SGHNT and YYREEE (reference sequence). V dropped 0 bases and J dropped 7 bases, with 10 bases sitting between them. The CDR3 has 13 amino acids.

This clonotype showed up just a few times. The chain employs TRBV5-1 and TRBJ2-1, with a weak D call TRBD2 (5 bases). Trimming left V 3 bases short and J 2 bases short, with 12 bases between. Germline CDR1 SGHRS, CDR2 YFSETQ. The CDR3 loop spans 15 amino acids. The CDR3 sequence is CASSSGNSAYNEQFF. The CDR3 bases are TGCGCCAGCAGCTCGGGAAATTCGGCCTACAATGAGCAGTTCTTC.

The chain combines TRBV5-1 with TRBJ2-1; TRBD2 agrees at 9 bases. The CDR3 has 15 amino acids. V was pared by 5 bases and J by 7 bases, with 10 bases of the junction left unmatched. Germline CDR1 is SGHRS and CDR2 is YFSETQ. CDR3 in amino acids: CASRRAGGPENEQFF. Here the CDR3 DNA reads TGCGCCAGCAGGCGGGCGGGAGGGCCGGAAAATGAGCAGTTCTTC.

The chain recombines TRBV9 with TRBJ2-7; no definite D call. The ends were cut back, 4 bases at V and 3 bases at J, with 14 bases in the middle. CDR1 is SGDLS, CDR2 YYNGEE, per germline. This CDR3 region has 14 residues. The CDR3 nucleotides are TGTGCCAGCAGCCCTTCTTCGGCGGTCTACGAGCAGTACTTC. It codes for CASSPSSAVYEQYF.

This clonotype was picked up a small number of times. V usage is TRBV4-1 and J usage is TRBJ1-4; TRBD1 is a possible D gene (5 bases). The CDR3 extends over 17 amino acids. Germline CDR1 is MGHRA and CDR2 is YSYEKL. Trimming removed 1 base at V and 0 bases at J, with 12 bases between. DNA for the CDR3: TGCGCCAGCAGCCAAGGGTACCCAGGGTCAACTAATGAAAAACTGTTTTTT. It translates to CASSQGYPGSTNEKLFF.

This clonotype was seen a handful of times. V usage is TRBV3-1 and J usage is TRBJ2-7, with TRBD1 matching 7 bases. The trim removed 0 bases at V and 2 bases at J, leaving 7 bases unmatched. CDR3 length: 16 residues. Germline CDR1 and CDR2: LGHDT and YNNKEL (reference sequence). The CDR3, as DNA: TGTGCCAGCAGCCAAGATAGCAGGGGGAGAGCCTACGAGCAGTACTTC. Translated, it gives CASSQDSRGRAYEQYF.

A word on this clonotype: At one boundary the junction diverges from the germline segment, which might be a read error. The rearrangement links TRBV2 to TRBJ2-7; 16 bases are shared with TRBD2. The germline gives CDR1 SNHLY, CDR2 FYNNEI. The CDR3 loop spans 15 amino acids. The CDR3 DNA reads as TGTGCCAGCAGTGACCCCGGGACTAGCGGGGGGGCCCTAGACTTC. Protein: CASSDPGTSGGALDF.

J is TRBJ2-5 and V is TRBV12-3 or TRBV12-4, with D possibly matching TRBD1 (6 bases). With 6 bases removed from V and 5 bases from J, the gap between germline ends came to 22 bases. This CDR3 contains 16 residues. The CDR3 DNA reads TGTGCCAGCAGGAGAGGCCACCCGGGACAAGGGGAGACCCAGTACTTC. It codes for CASRRGHPGQGETQYF.

This clonotype was seen a few times. For the CDR3, the DNA is TGTGCCAGCAGTGAAATCAGAAACACCGGGGAGCTGTTTTTT. Protein product: CASSEIRNTGELFF. V gene TRBV2 combines with J gene TRBJ2-2; D gene ambiguous. The CDR3 sequence is 14 residues long. Per germline, CDR1 SNHLY and CDR2 FYNNEI. Trimming cost V 2 bases and J 2 bases, with 6 bases left between them.

This clonotype was detected only a few times. The V and J genes are TRBV12-3 or TRBV12-4 and TRBJ2-5; a possible D gene is TRBD1 (6 bases). V gave up 6 bases and J gave up 1 base, with 9 bases separating them. The CDR3 totals 13 residues. CDR3 sequence reads: CASRSTGQETQYF. CDR3 DNA sequence: TGTGCCAGCAGATCGACAGGCCAAGAGACCCAGTACTTC.

The chain carries TRBV6-5 and TRBJ2-5; D is tentatively TRBD1 or TRBD2 (6 bases each). Germline V CDR1 and CDR2: MNHEY, SVGAGI. The CDR3 loop spans 13 amino acids. V lost 2 bases, J lost 5 bases, and 9 bases lay in between. CDR3 residues: CASSYQGRETQYF. In DNA, the CDR3 is TGTGCCAGCAGTTACCAGGGGAGGGAGACCCAGTACTTC.

This clonotype was seen only a few times. This chain links TRBV5-1 with TRBJ2-1; TRBD2 matches at 9 bases. Germline CDR1 and CDR2: SGHRS and YFSETQ. CDR3 size: 16 residues. V trimming: 1 base; J trimming: 7 bases; junction bases outside the gene matches: 9. CDR3 nucleotide sequence: TGCGCCAGCAGCTTGAGTGGGCGGGAGGGGTCGAATGAGCAGTTCTTC. Its translation: CASSLSGREGSNEQFF.

This chain uses TRBV19 with TRBJ2-7; possible D gene TRBD2, 5 bases. The CDR3 length is 14 residues. Deletions cut 4 bases from V and 6 bases from J, with 16 bases between. CDR1 is LNHDA and CDR2 is SQIVND in the germline V gene (reference sequence). The CDR3 reads CASSTRGPPREQYF. The CDR3 nucleotides are TGTGCCAGTAGTACCCGCGGGCCCCCCCGCGAGCAGTACTTC.

This chain connects TRBV6-2 or TRBV6-3 to TRBJ2-1; 11 nucleotides match TRBD2. CDR1 is MNHEY and CDR2 is SVGEGT in the germline V gene. Unmatched junction bases numbered 4, after V lost 5 bases and J lost 4 bases. The CDR3 is made up of 15 amino acids. As DNA, the CDR3 is TGTGCCAGCAGTGGGACTAGCGGTCAATACAATGAGCAGTTCTTC. Translated: CASSGTSGQYNEQFF.

This clonotype has just a few counts. The V and J genes are TRBV9 and TRBJ2-3; a possible D gene is TRBD1 (5 bases). V was shortened by 0 bases and J by 2 bases, with 10 bases between the two germline ends. Looked up from germline, CDR1 is SGDLS and CDR2 is YYNGEE. This CDR3 region has 15 residues. The CDR3: CASSVAAGHTDTQYF. CDR3 DNA: TGTGCCAGCAGCGTAGCGGCAGGACACACAGATACGCAGTATTTT.

The V gene is TRBV7-2, the J gene TRBJ2-7; D perhaps matches TRBD1 (5 bases). This CDR3 is 16 amino acids long. The V gene's germline CDR1 is SGHTA and CDR2 FQGNSA. Trimming left V 4 bases short and J 0 bases short, with 16 bases between. This chain's CDR3 is CASSSRPGSSSYEQYF. In nucleotides, the CDR3 is TGTGCCAGCAGCTCCCGACCAGGGTCCAGCTCCTACGAGCAGTACTTC.

V is TRBV4-3 and J is TRBJ1-5, with unresolved D. Trimming removed 0 bases from V and 6 bases from J, with 6 bases in between. CDR1 is LGHNA and CDR2 is YSLEER in the germline V gene. This CDR3 has 13 residues. Written as DNA, the CDR3 is TGCGCCAGCAGCCAAGATTATTTTCAGCCCCAGCATTTT. This codes for CASSQDYFQPQHF.

The chain combines TRBV7-9 with TRBJ1-6; D unclear. With 0 bases removed from V and 7 bases from J, the gap between germline ends came to 10 bases. Germline V gene data show CDR1 as SEHNR and CDR2 as FQNEAQ (reference sequence). The CDR3 has 15 amino acids. The CDR3 DNA follows: TGTGCCAGCAGCTTAGCGGGGTCCAGGAATTCACCCCTCCACTTT. Protein sequence: CASSLAGSRNSPLHF.

V usage is TRBV6-1 and J usage is TRBJ2-3, with TRBD2 matching over 12 bases. Germline V gene data show CDR1 as MNHNS and CDR2 as SASEGT. The CDR3 totals 18 residues. V shed 7 bases and J 0 bases; nucleotides not matched to a gene: 11. The CDR3 here is CASTDGLAGRPSTDTQYF. Here the CDR3 DNA reads TGTGCCAGCACGGACGGACTAGCGGGGAGACCTAGCACAGATACGCAGTATTTT.

The chain has TRBV3-1 and TRBJ2-1; D perhaps matches TRBD1 (7 bases). V lost 3 bases to trimming and J lost 5 bases, with 20 bases between them. The CDR3 has 17 residues. CDR1 is LGHDT and CDR2 is YNNKEL in the germline V gene (reference sequence). The CDR3 loop reads CASSQSPGGSTHNEQFF. The CDR3 nucleotides are TGTGCCAGCAGCCAGTCTCCAGGGGGGAGTACGCACAATGAGCAGTTCTTC.

The V call is TRBV6-2 or TRBV6-3, the J call TRBJ2-2; D not resolved. The CDR3 covers 14 residues. V lost 0 bases and J lost 6, with 8 bases in between. CDR1 is MNHEY, CDR2 SVGEGT, per germline. CDR3 protein: CASSYSGFAGELFF. DNA of the CDR3: TGTGCCAGCAGTTACTCAGGGTTCGCCGGGGAGCTGTTTTTT.

This clonotype was counted only a few times. This chain uses TRBV20-1 with TRBJ2-6; a possible D gene is TRBD1 (5 bases). This CDR3 region has 14 residues. The V and J ends lost 6 bases and 0 bases respectively, with 9 bases between them. Germline V gives CDR1 DFQATT, CDR2 SNEGSKA (reference sequence). The CDR3 DNA reads TGCAGTGCCCGACAGCCCTCTGGGGCCAACGTCCTGACTTTC. Translation gives CSARQPSGANVLTF.

This clonotype was seen a single time. The chain carries TRBV7-8 and TRBJ2-1; TRBD2 aligns across 8 bases. The CDR3 is 13 residues long. With 1 base clipped from V and 7 bases from J, the junction kept 0 bases outside the gene matches. Germline CDR1 reads SGHVS; CDR2 reads FQNEAQ. CDR3 bases: TGTGCCAGCAGCTTAGGACTAGCGAATGAGCAGTTCTTC. This translates into CASSLGLANEQFF.

With respect to this clonotype: The conserved phenylalanine or tryptophan normally closing the CDR3 is absent here, so this likely arose from a read error. This chain uses TRBV5-1 with TRBJ2-1, with D uncertain. V was shortened by 0 bases and J by 4 bases, with 11 bases between the two germline ends. Germline V gene data show CDR1 as SGHRS and CDR2 as YFSETQ. The CDR3 runs to 15 residues. This CDR3 is CASSLASEGYNEQFI. The CDR3 bases are TGCGCCAGCAGCTTGGCGTCGGAAGGTTACAATGAGCAGTTCATC.

In this sample, this clonotype turned up many times. The chain employs TRBV6-1 and TRBJ2-5; TRBD2 matches at 7 bases. Germline V gene data show CDR1 as MNHNS and CDR2 as SASEGT. J lost 5 bases, V lost 6 bases, and 9 bases had no gene match. This CDR3 has 14 amino acids. The CDR3 DNA follows: TGTGCCAGCAGCCCGCCCGGAGCGGGGGAGACCCAGTACTTC. Translating it yields CASSPPGAGETQYF.